This entry lists 27 T cell receptor beta chains sequenced from one sample in a study of blood T cell repertoires in COVID-19. Profiling relied on immunoSEQ multiplex PCR, and the TCRdb table lists in-frame clones only, not all of them. The data hold around 200,000 clones, with 85% observed a single time. Source material: PBMCs or T cells enriched from blood (not recorded which). These receptors all come from a man aged 35 to 55 who had recovered from COVID-19.

As regards this clone: The same CDR3 can be traced to other DNA sequences in this sample. The chain uses TRBV4-3 and TRBJ1-2; tentative D call: TRBD1 (5 bases). V lost 1 base to trimming and J lost 4 bases, with 7 bases between them. CDR3 length equals 13 residues. From germline, CDR1 is LGHNA and CDR2 YSLEER. CDR3 residues: CASSQGQSYGYTF. The CDR3 DNA reads as TGCGCCAGCAGCCAAGGACAGTCCTATGGCTACACCTTC.

The J gene is TRBJ1-1, the V gene TRBV19, with D tentatively TRBD1 (6 bases). V was trimmed by 5 bases and J by 4 bases, leaving 14 bases between them. This CDR3 is 14 amino acids long. Germline V gene data show CDR1 as LNHDA and CDR2 as SQIVND (reference sequence). CDR3 protein: CASSPDRGGTEAFF. CDR3 nucleotide sequence: TGTGCCAGTAGTCCCGACCGAGGGGGCACTGAAGCTTTCTTT.

The chain joins TRBV10-1 to TRBJ2-3; 8 bases are a match to TRBD2. The CDR3 spans 15 residues. Trimming at V came to 3 bases and at J to 2 bases, leaving 4 bases not matched to a gene. The germline V gene has CDR1 WNHNN and CDR2 SYGVQD (reference sequence). The CDR3 here is CASSETGGPTDTQYF. The CDR3 DNA reads TGCGCCAGCAGTGAAACGGGAGGGCCCACAGATACGCAGTATTTT.

This chain links TRBV10-3 with TRBJ2-1; TRBD2 is a possible D gene (7 bases). The CDR3 loop spans 15 amino acids. Germline V gives CDR1 ENHRY, CDR2 SYGVKD. V dropped 6 bases and J dropped 7 bases, with 19 bases sitting between them. CDR3 loop: CAIRAVWGRGNEQFF. The CDR3 nucleotides read TGTGCCATCAGGGCAGTTTGGGGGCGGGGGAATGAGCAGTTCTTC.

The chain joins TRBV3-1 (or the pseudogene TRBV3-2) to TRBJ1-3; D call uncertain. Looked up from germline, CDR1 is LGHDT and CDR2 is YNNKEL (reference sequence). The CDR3 totals 14 residues. Trimming pared 8 bases from V and 0 bases from J, leaving 11 bases between. For the CDR3, the DNA is TGTGCCAGCCGGGGAACGAGCTCTGGAAACACCATATATTTT. Its translation is CASRGTSSGNTIYF.

The chain recombines TRBV2 with TRBJ2-7, with TRBD1 matching over 9 bases. Germline CDR1 is SNHLY and CDR2 is FYNNEI. Losses at the gene ends were 7 bases for V and 1 base for J; bases not matched to a gene: 5. CDR3 length equals 14 residues. CDR3 protein: CASTRTGVSYEQYF. The CDR3 DNA sequence: TGTGCCAGCACTCGGACAGGGGTTTCCTACGAGCAGTACTTC.

V usage is TRBV5-1 and J usage is TRBJ1-6, with D perhaps matching TRBD1 (5 bases). Germline loops: CDR1 SGHRS, CDR2 YFSETQ. The CDR3 runs 14 residues. V shed 5 bases and J shed 5 bases, with 11 bases lying between them. The DNA of the CDR3 is TGCGCCAGCAGAGGAGGAGGGGATAATTCACCCCTCCACTTT. The encoded protein is CASRGGGDNSPLHF.

This rearrangement joins TRBV15 to TRBJ1-1, with 8 positions matching TRBD1. V trimming: 6 bases; J trimming: 0 bases; junction bases outside the gene matches: 6. Germline CDR1 is LNHNV and CDR2 is YYDKDF (reference sequence). CDR3 length equals 15 residues. The CDR3 is CATSKDRAMNTEAFF. In nucleotides, the CDR3 is TGTGCCACCAGTAAGGACAGGGCCATGAACACTGAAGCTTTCTTT.

This rearrangement joins TRBV5-6 to TRBJ2-7, with D possibly being TRBD1 (6 bases). The CDR3 runs to 14 residues. Germline values: CDR1 SGHDT, CDR2 YYEEEE. V lost 4 bases to trimming and J lost 4 bases, with 15 bases between them. In DNA, the CDR3 is TGTGCCAGCAGCAAAGGAACAGGGCTGTACGAGCAGTACTTC. Encoded protein: CASSKGTGLYEQYF.

The chain carries TRBV3-1 (or the pseudogene TRBV3-2) and TRBJ1-1, with TRBD1 as a possible D gene (5 bases). Trimming cost V 0 bases and J 10 bases, with 15 bases left between them. Germline CDR1 and CDR2: LGHDT and YNNKEL (reference sequence). This CDR3 comprises 14 residues. CDR3 loop: CASSQDWSRASAFF. The CDR3 DNA follows: TGTGCCAGCAGCCAAGATTGGAGCAGGGCTTCAGCTTTCTTT.

This chain joins TRBV6-5 and TRBJ1-6; TRBD1 matches at 7 bases. CDR1 and CDR2 from the germline V gene are MNHEY and SVGAGI. With V trimmed by 4 bases and J by 7 bases, 10 bases remained unmatched. The CDR3 extends over 16 amino acids. The CDR3 region has the DNA TGTGCCAGCAGTTCTCTACCGACAGGGAAAAATTCACCCCTCCACTTT. Amino acid sequence: CASSSLPTGKNSPLHF.

The J gene is TRBJ2-5, the V gene TRBV7-2; TRBD1 might be the D (6 bases). The germline V gene has CDR1 SGHTA and CDR2 FQGNSA. Trimming stripped 2 bases from V and 5 bases from J, with 15 bases between. The CDR3 extends over 15 amino acids. CDR3 region: CASSLKQGVPETQYF. CDR3 sequence (DNA): TGTGCCAGCAGCTTAAAACAGGGTGTTCCGGAGACCCAGTACTTC.

The rearrangement joins TRBV9 to TRBJ2-7, with 8 bases that match TRBD2. This CDR3 comprises 14 residues. The germline gives CDR1 SGDLS, CDR2 YYNGEE. Trimming at V came to 5 bases and at J to 1 base, leaving 5 bases not matched to a gene. This CDR3 is CASSVSGMSYEQYF. The CDR3 DNA reads TGTGCCAGCAGTGTTAGCGGGATGTCCTACGAGCAGTACTTC.

This chain's CDR3 is CATSRGGVGTYEQYF. The DNA of the CDR3 is TGTGCCACCAGCAGGGGGGGGGTAGGAACCTACGAGCAGTACTTC. The gene calls are TRBV15 and TRBJ2-7, with 7 bases identical to TRBD2. The CDR3 covers 15 residues. Germline assignment: CDR1 LNHNV and CDR2 YYDKDF (reference sequence). J was trimmed by 2 bases and V by 3 bases; bases with no gene match: 7.

The gene calls are TRBV7-2 and TRBJ2-7; TRBD1 aligns across 10 bases. The CDR3 totals 15 residues. Germline-derived CDR1 and CDR2 are SGHTA and FQGNSA. Germline trimming cut 1 base from V and 3 bases from J; bases unmatched to any gene: 3. The CDR3 region is CASSLGGQGYYEQYF. The CDR3, as DNA: TGTGCCAGCAGCTTAGGGGGACAGGGGTACTACGAGCAGTACTTC.

The chain joins TRBV5-6 to TRBJ2-1, with D maybe TRBD1 (5 bases). The germline gives CDR1 SGHDT, CDR2 YYEEEE. The CDR3 is made up of 16 amino acids. The germline V and J ends were trimmed by 0 bases and 4 bases, with 14 bases remaining between them. The CDR3 coding sequence is TGTGCCAGCAGCTTGGATTTGGGGCCCTCTTACAATGAGCAGTTCTTC. Protein: CASSLDLGPSYNEQFF.

The chain is built from TRBV5-8 and TRBJ2-3, with 7 bases identical to TRBD2. J lost 4 bases, V lost 3 bases, and 20 bases had no gene match. This CDR3 comprises 19 residues. Germline V CDR1 and CDR2: SGHTS, YDEGEE. The CDR3 DNA sequence: TGTGCCAGCAGCTCCCTGGCCTTAGGGTGGCGGGAGTTGGCAGATACGCAGTATTTT. Protein: CASSSLALGWRELADTQYF.

This sequence joins TRBV6-6 and TRBJ2-7; D is undetermined. The CDR3 length is 15 residues. Germline CDR1 MNHNY, CDR2 SVGAGI (reference sequence). Trimming removed 2 bases from V and 2 bases from J, with 13 bases in between. The CDR3 sequence: CASSYATRLPYEQYF. The CDR3 DNA follows: TGTGCCAGCAGTTACGCGACTCGGCTCCCCTACGAGCAGTACTTC.

This clone has only one observation. The chain links TRBV11-1 to TRBJ2-1; 11 bases align to TRBD2. After removal of 6 bases from V and 8 bases from J, the junction contained 12 bases not matched to a gene. Germline CDR1 is SGHAT and CDR2 is FQDESV (reference sequence). This CDR3 has 16 residues. The CDR3 nucleotides read TGTGCCAGCAGACTGTTAGCGGGAGGGTTTAGTCATGAGCAGTTCTTC. The encoded protein is CASRLLAGGFSHEQFF.

The chain recombines TRBV3-1 (or the pseudogene TRBV3-2) with TRBJ2-3; a possible D gene is TRBD1 (6 bases). Germline CDR1 reads LGHDT; CDR2 reads YNNKEL (reference sequence). Deletions cut 6 bases from V and 2 bases from J, with 21 bases between. The CDR3 spans 17 residues. The CDR3 DNA is TGTGCCAGCAGTGTTGTTATACAGGGTACTCCCACAGATACGCAGTATTTT. Encoded protein: CASSVVIQGTPTDTQYF.

This chain links TRBV7-9 with TRBJ2-1; no clear D. The CDR3 is made up of 17 amino acids. CDR1 SEHNR and CDR2 FQNEAQ come from the germline V gene (reference sequence). V dropped 1 base and J dropped 0 bases, with 13 bases sitting between them. In nucleotides, the CDR3 is TGTGCCAGCAGCTTAGACAGATACTCCCGCTCCTACAATGAGCAGTTCTTC. This gives the protein CASSLDRYSRSYNEQFF.

This rearrangement joins TRBV4-2 to TRBJ2-7; D is possibly TRBD2 (6 bases). V lost 0 bases, J lost 3 bases, and 9 bases lay in between. Germline assignment: CDR1 LGHNA and CDR2 YNFKEQ. The CDR3 totals 14 residues. The CDR3 DNA sequence: TGTGCCAGCAGCCAAGATCGGGGGAACTACGAGCAGTACTTC. As protein: CASSQDRGNYEQYF.

The chain has TRBV18 and TRBJ2-7; 7 bases agree with TRBD2. The CDR3 has 15 amino acids. The germline V gene has CDR1 KGHSH and CDR2 LQKENI. V shed 3 bases, J shed 0 bases, and the junction held 5 bases outside the gene matches. The CDR3 DNA reads as TGTGCCAGCTCACCTTCAGCGGGGAGCTCCTACGAGCAGTACTTC. Its translation: CASSPSAGSSYEQYF.

This rearrangement joins TRBV6-5 to TRBJ1-1, with 8 positions matching TRBD1. The junction had 9 bases not matched to a gene; V was cut back by 5 bases and J by 7 bases. CDR1 MNHEY and CDR2 SVGAGI come from the germline V gene. CDR3 size: 14 residues. The CDR3: CASSLRQGFGEAFF. CDR3 coding DNA: TGTGCCAGCAGTCTTCGACAGGGGTTTGGTGAAGCTTTCTTT.

J is TRBJ1-1 and V is TRBV9; D gene ambiguous. Trimming cost V 2 bases and J 1 base, with 9 bases left between them. Germline assignment: CDR1 SGDLS and CDR2 YYNGEE. The CDR3 totals 14 residues. The CDR3 spells CASSVNVANTEAFF. CDR3 DNA: TGTGCCAGCAGCGTTAACGTAGCGAACACTGAAGCTTTCTTT.

There are a few counts of this clone. This chain joins TRBV7-2 and TRBJ2-7, with 13 nucleotides matching TRBD2. The CDR3 loop spans 16 amino acids. V shed 0 bases, J shed 5 bases, and the junction held 4 bases outside the gene matches. Germline V gene sequence: CDR1 SGHTA, CDR2 FQGNSA. DNA for the CDR3: TGTGCCAGCAGCTTAGCCGGACTAGCGGGAGTCCACGAGCAGTACTTC. This codes for CASSLAGLAGVHEQYF.

The chain couples TRBV28 to TRBJ2-7, with D hard to call. The CDR3 is 15 amino acids. Looked up from germline, CDR1 is MDHEN and CDR2 is SYDVKM. V was shortened by 3 bases and J by 2 bases, with 14 bases between the two germline ends. CDR3 DNA: TGTGCCAGCAGTTTGAGTTCAAGGCTAGCCTACGAGCAGTACTTC. This encodes CASSLSSRLAYEQYF.